This T cell receptor beta chain was sequenced for a study of shared clonotypes between healthy human individuals. As concerns this clone: Its antigen is as yet unknown.

Study outcomes and limitations: Against clonotypes common to all four donors, non-shared ones had lower generation probabilities. Sharing across four donors was highest in naive CD4 (approximately 5%) and lowest in memory CD8 (approximately 0.4%).

Libraries were prepared by immunoSEQ multiplex PCR; TCRdb keeps only in-frame clonotypes and omits some of them. Of 950,000 to 1,100,000 clones detected, 70% to 80% appear once; the ten largest clones hold 0.5% to 0.65%. With 3 bases removed from V and 5 bases from J, the gap between germline ends came to 7 bases. Germline CDR1 and CDR2: MDHEN and SYDVKM. The CDR3 spans 12 residues. The J gene is TRBJ1-1, the V gene TRBV28, with no clear D. The receptor's source is a young man in good health. Some clones in this sample may be carry-over from other donors' samples. The sequencing sample was made of memory CD4+ T cells from PBMCs. Documented subset: CD45RA-negative fraction. This chain's CDR3 is CASSLVWTEAFF. The CDR3 nucleotides read TGTGCCAGCAGTTTGGTTTGGACTGAAGCTTTCTTT.